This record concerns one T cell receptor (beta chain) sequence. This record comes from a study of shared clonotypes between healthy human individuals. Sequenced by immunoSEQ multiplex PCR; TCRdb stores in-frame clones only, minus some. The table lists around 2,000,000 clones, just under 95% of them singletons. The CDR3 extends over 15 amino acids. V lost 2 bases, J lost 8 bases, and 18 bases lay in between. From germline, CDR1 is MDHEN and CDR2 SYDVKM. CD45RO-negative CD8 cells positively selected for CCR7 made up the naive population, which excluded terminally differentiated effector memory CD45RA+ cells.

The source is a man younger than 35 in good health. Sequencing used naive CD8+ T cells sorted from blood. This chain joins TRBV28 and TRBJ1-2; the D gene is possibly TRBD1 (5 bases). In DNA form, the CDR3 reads TGTGCCAGCAGTTTAGCCGGGGGTAATGAATTGGGCTACACCTTC. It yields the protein CASSLAGGNELGYTF.